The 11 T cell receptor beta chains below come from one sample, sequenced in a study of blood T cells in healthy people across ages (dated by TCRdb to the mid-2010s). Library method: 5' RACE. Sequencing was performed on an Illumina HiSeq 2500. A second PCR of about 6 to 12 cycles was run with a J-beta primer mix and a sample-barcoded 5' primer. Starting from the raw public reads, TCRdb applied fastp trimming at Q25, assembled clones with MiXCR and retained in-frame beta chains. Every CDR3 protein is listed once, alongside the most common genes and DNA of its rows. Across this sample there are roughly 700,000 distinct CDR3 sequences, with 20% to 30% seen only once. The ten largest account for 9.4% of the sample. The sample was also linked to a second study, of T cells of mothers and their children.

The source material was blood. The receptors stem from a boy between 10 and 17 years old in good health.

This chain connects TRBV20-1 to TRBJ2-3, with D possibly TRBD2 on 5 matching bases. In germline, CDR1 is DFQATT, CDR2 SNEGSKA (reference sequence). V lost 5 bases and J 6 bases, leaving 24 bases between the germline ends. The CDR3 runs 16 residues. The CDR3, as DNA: TGCAGTGCTCCCGCAGCGATTAGCGCCCCTCGGGATACGCAGTATTTT. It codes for CSAPAAISAPRDTQYF.

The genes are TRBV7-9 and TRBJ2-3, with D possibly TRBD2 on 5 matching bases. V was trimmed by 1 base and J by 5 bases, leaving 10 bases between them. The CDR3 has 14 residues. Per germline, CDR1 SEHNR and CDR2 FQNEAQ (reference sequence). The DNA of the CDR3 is TGTGCCAGCAGCTTAGTTCCCGAGGGAGATACGCAGTATTTT. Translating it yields CASSLVPEGDTQYF.

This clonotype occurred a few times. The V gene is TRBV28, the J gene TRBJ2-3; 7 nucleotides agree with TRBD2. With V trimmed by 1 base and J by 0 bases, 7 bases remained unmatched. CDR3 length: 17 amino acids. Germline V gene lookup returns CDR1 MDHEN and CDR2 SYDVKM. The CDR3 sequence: CASSLLRRGTSTDTQYF. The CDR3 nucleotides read TGTGCCAGCAGTTTATTGAGGCGGGGGACTAGCACAGATACGCAGTATTTT.

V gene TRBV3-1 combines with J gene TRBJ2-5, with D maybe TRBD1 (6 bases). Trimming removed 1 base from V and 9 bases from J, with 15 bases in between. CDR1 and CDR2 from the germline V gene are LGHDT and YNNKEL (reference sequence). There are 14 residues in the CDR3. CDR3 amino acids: CASSQVDSRLAQYF. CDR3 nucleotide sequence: TGTGCCAGCAGCCAAGTGGACAGCCGTCTGGCCCAGTACTTC.

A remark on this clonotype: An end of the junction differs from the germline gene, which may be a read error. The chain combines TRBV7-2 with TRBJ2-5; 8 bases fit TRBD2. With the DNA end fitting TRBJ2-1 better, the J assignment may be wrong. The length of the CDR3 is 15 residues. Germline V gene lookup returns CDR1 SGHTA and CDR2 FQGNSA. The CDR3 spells CPSSVAGTSSNEQFF. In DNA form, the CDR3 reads TGTCCCAGCAGCGTTGCCGGGACTAGTTCCAATGAGCAGTTCTTC.

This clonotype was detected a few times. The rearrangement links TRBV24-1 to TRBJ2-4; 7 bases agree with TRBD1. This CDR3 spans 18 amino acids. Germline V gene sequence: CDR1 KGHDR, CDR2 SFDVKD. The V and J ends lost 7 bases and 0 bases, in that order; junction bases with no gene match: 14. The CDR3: CATSPGTAPSTAKNIQYF. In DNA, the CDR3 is TGTGCCACCAGCCCCGGGACAGCTCCTAGTACAGCCAAAAACATTCAGTACTTC.

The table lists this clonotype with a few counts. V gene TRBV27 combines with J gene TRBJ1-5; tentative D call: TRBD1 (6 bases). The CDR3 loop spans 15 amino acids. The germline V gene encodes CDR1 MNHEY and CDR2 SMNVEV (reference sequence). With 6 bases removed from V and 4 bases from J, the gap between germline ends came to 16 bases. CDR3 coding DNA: TGTGCCAGCAGCGTAGGGGGGGACCTAAATCAGCCCCAGCATTTT. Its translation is CASSVGGDLNQPQHF.

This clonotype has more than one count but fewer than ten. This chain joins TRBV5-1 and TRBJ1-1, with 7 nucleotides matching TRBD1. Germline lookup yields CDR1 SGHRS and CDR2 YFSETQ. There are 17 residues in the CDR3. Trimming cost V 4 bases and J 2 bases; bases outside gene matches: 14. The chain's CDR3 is CASSALIWDSSNTEAFF. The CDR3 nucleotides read TGCGCCAGCAGCGCATTAATATGGGACAGTTCTAACACTGAAGCTTTCTTT. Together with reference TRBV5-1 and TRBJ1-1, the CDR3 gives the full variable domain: KAGVTQTPRYLIKTRGQQVTLSCSPISGHRSVSWYQQTPGQGLQFLFEYFSETQRNKGNFPGRFSGRQFSNSRSEMNVSTLELGDSALYLCASSALIWDSSNTEAFFGQGTRLTVV.

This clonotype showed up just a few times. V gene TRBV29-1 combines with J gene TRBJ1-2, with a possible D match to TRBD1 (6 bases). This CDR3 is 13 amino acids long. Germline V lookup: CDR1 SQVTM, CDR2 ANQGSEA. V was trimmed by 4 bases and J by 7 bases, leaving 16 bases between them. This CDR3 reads CSVVGTGNGGYTF. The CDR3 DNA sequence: TGCAGCGTTGTGGGAACAGGGAATGGTGGCTACACCTTC.

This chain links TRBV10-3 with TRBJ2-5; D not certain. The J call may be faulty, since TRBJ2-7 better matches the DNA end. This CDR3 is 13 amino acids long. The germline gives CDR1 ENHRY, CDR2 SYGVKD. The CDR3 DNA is TGTGCCATCTCGCGTCCCGCGTCCTACGAGCAGTACTTC. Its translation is CAISRPASYEQYF.

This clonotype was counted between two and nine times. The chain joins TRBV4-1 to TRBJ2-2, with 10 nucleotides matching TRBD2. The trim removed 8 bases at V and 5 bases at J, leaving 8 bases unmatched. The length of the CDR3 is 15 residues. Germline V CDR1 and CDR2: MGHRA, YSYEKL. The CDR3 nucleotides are TGCGCCAGCCAGGCTAGCGGGAGTTTGACCGGGGAGCTGTTTTTT. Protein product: CASQASGSLTGELFF.